The 9 T cell receptor beta chains presented below share a single source sample, sequenced in a study of blood T cell repertoires in COVID-19. The table came from immunoSEQ multiplex PCR; TCRdb's copy has only in-frame clones and leaves some out. The sample lists fewer than 130,000 clones; roughly 91% were seen once. Sample: peripheral blood. These receptors all come from a woman aged 50 to 60 with acute or convalescent COVID-19.

This rearrangement joins TRBV5-6 to TRBJ2-5, with TRBD2 matching 7 bases. Per germline, CDR1 SGHDT and CDR2 YYEEEE. The CDR3 consists of 17 residues. Trimming cost V 3 bases and J 1 base; bases outside gene matches: 12. CDR3: CASSSERREPVQETQYF. In DNA form, the CDR3 reads TGTGCCAGCAGCTCTGAGAGGCGGGAGCCTGTCCAAGAGACCCAGTACTTC.

The rearrangement joins TRBV27 to TRBJ2-7; TRBD1 matches 7 bases. The CDR3 consists of 13 residues. V was pared by 6 bases and J by 4 bases, with 6 bases of the junction left unmatched. CDR1 and CDR2 (germline): MNHEY, SMNVEV (reference sequence). Here the CDR3 reads CASSTGQHYEQYF. The CDR3 DNA follows: TGTGCCAGCAGCACGGGACAGCATTACGAGCAGTACTTC.

The chain is built from TRBV28 and TRBJ2-6; 7 bases agree with TRBD2. CDR3 length: 15 residues. The germline V gene has CDR1 MDHEN and CDR2 SYDVKM. V lost 3 bases and J lost 2; bases outside the gene matches: 1. This CDR3 reads CASSFGGAGANVLTF. DNA for the CDR3: TGTGCCAGCAGTTTTGGGGGGGCTGGGGCCAACGTCCTGACTTTC.

The gene calls are TRBV29-1 and TRBJ2-3; no clear D gene. The ends were cut back, 5 bases at V and 7 bases at J, with 10 bases in the middle. Germline V gene data show CDR1 as SQVTM and CDR2 as ANQGSEA. The CDR3 covers 11 residues. The CDR3 DNA follows: TGCAGCGTTTTTCGGTCGTATACGCAGTATTTT. This encodes CSVFRSYTQYF.

The chain recombines TRBV11-2 with TRBJ2-3; D remains unclear. V was clipped by 1 base and J by 1 base, with 6 bases between them. Germline V lookup: CDR1 SGHAT, CDR2 FQNNGV. The CDR3 spans 14 residues. Here the CDR3 DNA reads TGTGCCAGCAGCTTAGGCTCGGGCACAGATACGCAGTATTTT. This encodes CASSLGSGTDTQYF.

The rearrangement links TRBV5-8 to TRBJ1-5; maybe TRBD1 (6 bases). Germline loops: CDR1 SGHTS, CDR2 YDEGEE. This CDR3 has 15 residues. The V end was cut by 3 bases, the J end by 4 bases, with 14 bases between. CDR3 residues: CASSSGTHGNQPQHF. DNA of the CDR3: TGTGCCAGCAGCTCCGGGACACATGGGAATCAGCCCCAGCATTTT. Supplemented by reference TRBV5-8 and TRBJ1-5, the full variable domain reads EAGVTQSPTHLIKTRGQQATLRCSPISGHTSVYWYQQALGLGLQFLLWYDEGEERNRGNFPPRFSGRQFPNYSSELNVNALELEDSALYLCASSSGTHGNQPQHFGDGTRLSIL.

This clone was found once. V is TRBV10-3 and J is TRBJ1-1, with unresolved D. Germline-derived CDR1 and CDR2 are ENHRY and SYGVKD. Trimming took 2 bases from V and 5 from J, leaving 12 bases between them. The CDR3 spans 14 residues. CDR3: CAISEHPTRTEAFF. DNA of the CDR3: TGTGCCATCAGTGAGCACCCCACACGAACTGAAGCTTTCTTT.

The chain links TRBV3-1 (or the pseudogene TRBV3-2) to TRBJ2-7, with 8 nucleotides matching TRBD2. The CDR3 contains 15 residues. Germline CDR1 and CDR2: LGHDT and YNNKEL (reference sequence). Losses at the gene ends were 3 bases for V and 6 bases for J; bases not matched to a gene: 10. CDR3 region: CASSQDGSGVFEQYF. The CDR3 DNA reads TGTGCCAGCAGCCAGGACGGTAGCGGGGTCTTCGAGCAGTACTTC.

J is TRBJ2-2 and V is TRBV27; 10 nucleotides align to TRBD1. J gave up 1 base and V 4 bases, and 3 bases lay outside the gene matches. The CDR3 contains 16 residues. CDR1 is MNHEY and CDR2 is SMNVEV in the germline V gene (reference sequence). The CDR3 DNA reads TGTGCCAGCAGTTATGACAGGGGGCAGAACACCGGGGAGCTGTTTTTT. Protein sequence: CASSYDRGQNTGELFF.